Following are 5 T cell receptor beta chains from one sample sequenced in a study of human T cells and chemical hapten exposure. Time point noted: pre-sensitization, week 0. Treatment of the sample: therapeutic diphenylcyclopropenone sensitization with weekly scalp DPC. TCRdb redid the calling of the RACE reads with MiXCR, one entry per CDR3 protein. The sample carries over 85,000 distinct CDR3 sequences, 10% to 14% recorded once. This material consisted of whole blood, taken in connection with sensitization to the hapten diphenylcyclopropenone (DPC). All receptors derive from an older woman with alopecia areata. Some clones in this sample may be carry-over from other donors' samples.

The chain couples TRBV2 to TRBJ1-2; TRBD1 matches at 11 bases. The germline V gene encodes CDR1 SNHLY and CDR2 FYNNEI. The CDR3 consists of 15 residues. V was clipped by 5 bases and J by 8 bases; unmatched bases: 10. For the CDR3, the DNA is TGTGCCAGCAGTTATACCGGGACAGGGGGTGAAGGCTACACCTTC. It encodes CASSYTGTGGEGYTF.

This clonotype has ten or more counts. The chain links TRBV5-1 to TRBJ2-3; TRBD1 might be the D (6 bases). This CDR3 contains 14 residues. CDR1 is SGHRS, CDR2 YFSETQ, per germline. V was clipped by 4 bases and J by 2 bases, with 11 bases between them. This CDR3 is CASSQDSHTDTQYF. CDR3 nucleotides: TGCGCCAGCAGCCAGGACAGCCACACAGATACGCAGTATTTT.

At least ten counts were recorded for this clonotype. This rearrangement joins TRBV30 to TRBJ2-5, with TRBD1 identical over 7 bases. The germline gives CDR1 GTSNPN, CDR2 SVGIG (reference sequence). The CDR3 loop spans 15 amino acids. V was pared by 7 bases and J by 1 base, with 12 bases of the junction left unmatched. The CDR3 sequence: CASKFRDRAQETQYF. CDR3 coding DNA: TGTGCCTCTAAATTCCGCGACAGGGCCCAAGAGACCCAGTACTTC.

This clonotype was observed many times. The rearrangement joins TRBV11-2 to TRBJ2-3; D is undetermined. The CDR3 covers 11 residues. V lost 4 bases and J 7 bases, leaving 6 bases between the germline ends. Germline lookup yields CDR1 SGHAT and CDR2 FQNNGV. CDR3 sequence (DNA): TGTGCCAGCAGCTCCTATCATACGCAGTATTTT. It encodes CASSSYHTQYF.

This clonotype was counted ten times or more. The chain employs TRBV7-2 and TRBJ2-3; 13 bases match TRBD2. After removal of 0 bases from V and 2 bases from J, the junction contained 5 bases not matched to a gene. Germline assignment: CDR1 SGHTA and CDR2 FQGNSA. This CDR3 comprises 18 residues. The chain's CDR3 is CASSLAGTSGDATDTQYF. The CDR3 nucleotides are TGTGCCAGCAGCTTAGCGGGGACTAGCGGGGATGCCACAGATACGCAGTATTTT.